The 29 T cell receptor beta chains given below trace back to one sample, sequenced in a study of cytomegalovirus exposure and HLA in healthy donors. Primers: 60 Vbeta forward and 13 Jbeta reverse. Some clones are missing from TCRdb's copy, which holds only in-frame ones; the method was immunoSEQ multiplex PCR. The clone table shows roughly 150,000 clones, with the ten largest holding around 1.5%. The specimen sequenced was PBMCs. Receptors were obtained from a woman aged 45-65 years in good health and CMV-seronegative.

The genes are TRBV7-6 and TRBJ2-5, with D tentatively TRBD2 (6 bases). V lost 3 bases, J lost 5 bases, and 16 bases lay in between. The germline gives CDR1 SGHVS, CDR2 FNYEAQ. The CDR3 consists of 15 residues. The CDR3 reads CASSFRLAAGETQYF. The DNA for the CDR3 is TGTGCCAGCAGCTTTCGGTTAGCGGCGGGGGAGACCCAGTACTTC.

The CDR3 DNA reads as TGTGCCAGCAGATCTAGAGGGGGAAACATCTACACCGGGGAGCTGTTTTTT. Translating gives CASRSRGGNIYTGELFF. The chain employs TRBV4-2 and TRBJ2-2, with D possibly being TRBD1 (6 bases). The CDR3 covers 17 residues. The germline V gene has CDR1 LGHNA and CDR2 YNFKEQ. V gave up 6 bases and J gave up 3 bases, with 20 bases separating them.

This chain links TRBV7-2 with TRBJ2-1, with D perhaps TRBD2 (6 bases). Germline CDR1 is SGHTA and CDR2 is FQGNSA. The CDR3 covers 13 residues. The germline V and J ends were trimmed by 4 bases and 9 bases, with 13 bases remaining between them. Here the CDR3 DNA reads TGTGCCAGCAGCTCTGCGGGACTGGGTGAGCAGTTCTTC. Translated, it gives CASSSAGLGEQFF.

This chain links TRBV2 with TRBJ2-3; D possibly corresponds to TRBD2 (7 bases). Germline V gives CDR1 SNHLY, CDR2 FYNNEI. The CDR3 has 15 residues. V lost 6 bases and J 5 bases, leaving 18 bases between the germline ends. The CDR3 region is CASREWGGQGDTQYF. Here the CDR3 DNA reads TGTGCCAGCAGGGAGTGGGGGGGCCAGGGAGATACGCAGTATTTT.

V usage is TRBV19 and J usage is TRBJ1-5; 10 bases are shared with TRBD1. Trimming at V came to 5 bases and at J to 4 bases, leaving 5 bases not matched to a gene. CDR1 LNHDA and CDR2 SQIVND come from the germline V gene (reference sequence). The CDR3 is made up of 15 amino acids. CDR3 residues: CASSPTGGANQPQHF. The CDR3 nucleotides read TGTGCCAGTAGTCCGACAGGGGGCGCGAATCAGCCCCAGCATTTT.

V is TRBV27 and J is TRBJ2-3, with D perhaps TRBD2 (6 bases). This CDR3 region has 16 residues. The germline V gene has CDR1 MNHEY and CDR2 SMNVEV (reference sequence). V was cut by 0 bases and J by 1 base, with 11 bases left in between. The CDR3 protein is CASSLSAGMGTDTQYF. The CDR3 coding sequence is TGTGCCAGCAGTTTATCGGCGGGGATGGGCACAGATACGCAGTATTTT.

The rearrangement joins TRBV27 to TRBJ2-5, with D possibly being TRBD2 (5 bases). The germline V gene encodes CDR1 MNHEY and CDR2 SMNVEV (reference sequence). The V end was cut by 6 bases, the J end by 2 bases, with 13 bases between. The CDR3 consists of 14 residues. The chain's CDR3 is CASRYGLDQETQYF. The CDR3 DNA is TGTGCCAGCAGATACGGACTGGATCAAGAGACCCAGTACTTC.

This chain joins TRBV5-8 and TRBJ2-6; perhaps TRBD1 as D (5 bases). There are 15 residues in the CDR3. Germline CDR1 is SGHTS and CDR2 is YDEGEE. Trimming took off 4 bases at V and 1 base at J, with 9 bases between the two ends. The CDR3 coding sequence is TGTGCCAGCAGCCCCAGGGTTTCTGGGGCCAACGTCCTGACTTTC. Its protein product is CASSPRVSGANVLTF.

The chain employs TRBV7-2 and TRBJ2-7; D call uncertain. This CDR3 has 15 amino acids. The V end was cut by 1 base, the J end by 2 bases, with 12 bases between. In germline, CDR1 is SGHTA, CDR2 FQGNSA. In nucleotides, the CDR3 is TGTGCCAGCAGCTTAGTAGTTTCGCGAACCTACGAGCAGTACTTC. Its translation is CASSLVVSRTYEQYF.

This chain joins TRBV5-1 and TRBJ1-2; D is undetermined. V lost 0 bases and J 4 bases, leaving 10 bases between the germline ends. The CDR3 contains 14 residues. Germline V gives CDR1 SGHRS, CDR2 YFSETQ. DNA of the CDR3: TGCGCCAGCAGCTTGGATTCTGGGAGCTATGGCTACACCTTC. This sequence encodes CASSLDSGSYGYTF.

The chain links TRBV9 to TRBJ2-7; TRBD2 agrees at 14 bases. Germline V gene data show CDR1 as SGDLS and CDR2 as YYNGEE. The CDR3 is 16 amino acids. Trimming took 4 bases from V and 4 from J; bases not matched to a gene: 7. The CDR3 sequence: CASSLRTSGRIYEQYF. In DNA form, the CDR3 reads TGTGCCAGCAGCTTACGGACTAGCGGGAGGATTTACGAGCAGTACTTC.

V usage is TRBV11-3 and J usage is TRBJ1-1, with D perhaps matching TRBD1 (6 bases). Germline CDR1 is SGHNT and CDR2 is YENEEA. Trimming cost V 3 bases and J 3 bases, with 8 bases left between them. The CDR3 totals 13 residues. Here the CDR3 reads CASSFRQDTEAFF. The CDR3 DNA is TGTGCCAGCAGCTTCCGACAGGACACTGAAGCTTTCTTT.

This chain joins TRBV11-2 and TRBJ2-2, with no clear D. The CDR3 sequence is 16 residues long. CDR1 SGHAT and CDR2 FQNNGV come from the germline V gene. The V end lost 2 bases, the J end lost 1 base, and 11 bases lay between the germline ends. CDR3 DNA sequence: TGTGCCAGCAGCTTAAAGGCTAGTCAGAACACCGGGGAGCTGTTTTTT. This gives the protein CASSLKASQNTGELFF.

This chain joins TRBV9 and TRBJ2-3; 8 bases agree with TRBD2. The trim removed 3 bases at V and 1 base at J, leaving 7 bases unmatched. Germline lookup yields CDR1 SGDLS and CDR2 YYNGEE. The CDR3 has 16 amino acids. The CDR3 loop reads CASSGMRREGTDTQYF. The CDR3 DNA follows: TGTGCCAGCAGCGGGATGAGGCGGGAGGGCACAGATACGCAGTATTTT.

The chain links TRBV4-1 to TRBJ2-3; D is possibly TRBD2 (5 bases). V lost 0 bases to trimming and J lost 5 bases, with 9 bases between them. CDR3 size: 14 residues. The germline V gene has CDR1 MGHRA and CDR2 YSYEKL. The chain's CDR3 is CASSQDEGRDTQYF. The CDR3 bases are TGCGCCAGCAGCCAAGATGAGGGAAGAGATACGCAGTATTTT.

CDR3 sequence (DNA): TGTGCCAGCTCACCAACAGGGAACACTGAAGCTTTCTTT. It translates to CASSPTGNTEAFF. V gene TRBV18 combines with J gene TRBJ1-1; tentatively, D is TRBD1 (5 bases). The V gene's germline CDR1 is KGHSH and CDR2 LQKENI. This CDR3 comprises 13 residues. V was trimmed by 2 bases and J by 1 base, leaving 5 bases between them.

V gene TRBV6-1 combines with J gene TRBJ2-7; D is undetermined. Germline V lookup: CDR1 MNHNS, CDR2 SASEGT. This CDR3 region has 15 residues. V lost 3 bases to trimming and J lost 0 bases, with 12 bases between them. The CDR3 is CASSEALWSSYEQYF. The DNA of the CDR3 is TGTGCCAGCAGTGAGGCGCTTTGGAGCTCCTACGAGCAGTACTTC.

The J gene is TRBJ1-6, the V gene TRBV23-1; D remains ambiguous. TRBV23-1 is an ORF, and what it does is uncertain. Trimming left V 10 bases short and J 9 bases short, with 13 bases between. The length of the CDR3 is 12 residues. The CDR3 DNA reads as TGCGCCATCAAACCAACGGGTTCACCCCTCCACTTT. Its translation is CAIKPTGSPLHF.

The chain links TRBV7-3 to TRBJ2-2, with TRBD2 matching over 7 bases. Per germline, CDR1 SGHTA and CDR2 FQGTGA. There are 14 residues in the CDR3. The V segment lost 7 bases and the J segment 4 bases; nucleotides outside the gene matches: 6. The CDR3 protein is CASNWGGSTGELFF. The CDR3 region has the DNA TGTGCCAGCAACTGGGGCGGGAGCACCGGGGAGCTGTTTTTT.

This chain uses TRBV7-2 with TRBJ1-2, with TRBD1 matching over 7 bases. Germline CDR1 and CDR2: SGHTA and FQGNSA. The CDR3 length is 15 residues. Trimming cost V 5 bases and J 5 bases; bases outside gene matches: 11. For the CDR3, the DNA is TGTGCCAGCAGCAGACCCGACAGGGCGCGTTATGGCTACACCTTC. Amino acids: CASSRPDRARYGYTF.

The chain has TRBV28 and TRBJ1-2; TRBD1 might be the D (6 bases). The CDR3 extends over 14 amino acids. V was trimmed by 2 bases and J by 7 bases, leaving 14 bases between them. The V gene's germline CDR1 is MDHEN and CDR2 SYDVKM. CDR3 sequence: CASSLRDTAGGYTF. The CDR3 DNA follows: TGTGCCAGCAGTTTAAGGGACACCGCCGGTGGCTACACCTTC.

The CDR3 sequence is CASSIEGREGVDEQFF. The CDR3 region has the DNA TGTGCCAGTAGTATAGAAGGGCGGGAGGGAGTCGATGAGCAGTTCTTC. This chain uses TRBV19 with TRBJ2-1; 9 bases fit TRBD2. The J segment lost 8 bases and the V segment lost 0 bases, leaving 8 bases of the junction unmatched. The V gene's germline CDR1 is LNHDA and CDR2 SQIVND (reference sequence). This CDR3 region has 16 residues.

This chain connects TRBV28 to TRBJ2-5; the D is unclear. V lost 0 bases and J 3 bases, leaving 11 bases between the germline ends. The CDR3 has 15 residues. The germline gives CDR1 MDHEN, CDR2 SYDVKM. CDR3 region: CASSLWRFGEETQYF. The DNA for the CDR3 is TGTGCCAGCAGTTTATGGCGTTTTGGAGAAGAGACCCAGTACTTC.

Concerning this clone: Other DNA sequences of this sample code for an identical CDR3. V and J are TRBV6-1 and TRBJ2-7, with 10 bases matching TRBD2. This CDR3 region has 17 residues. J was trimmed by 0 bases and V by 1 base; bases with no gene match: 6. Germline lookup yields CDR1 MNHNS and CDR2 SASEGT. The CDR3: CASSEGLAGDSSYEQYF. CDR3 DNA: TGTGCCAGCAGTGAAGGCCTAGCGGGGGACAGCTCCTACGAGCAGTACTTC.

The chain is built from TRBV9 and TRBJ2-3, with a possible D match to TRBD2 (6 bases). The germline V gene has CDR1 SGDLS and CDR2 YYNGEE. The V and J ends lost 1 base and 6 bases respectively, with 12 bases between them. This CDR3 spans 14 amino acids. CDR3 sequence (DNA): TGTGCCAGCAGCGTAACGGGAGTTTTGGATACGCAGTATTTT. Translated: CASSVTGVLDTQYF.

The CDR3 sequence is CAWSVIRSGANVLTF. The CDR3 bases are TGTGCCTGGAGTGTAATCCGCTCTGGGGCCAACGTCCTGACTTTC. This chain uses TRBV30 with TRBJ2-6; D not resolved. Germline-derived CDR1 and CDR2 are GTSNPN and SVGIG (reference sequence). V gave up 0 bases and J gave up 0 bases, with 6 bases separating them. The CDR3 extends over 15 amino acids.

The rearrangement uses TRBV4-1 and TRBJ2-3; 8 bases agree with TRBD1. The CDR3 spans 15 residues. The J segment lost 5 bases and the V segment lost 4 bases, leaving 8 bases of the junction unmatched. Germline V gene data show CDR1 as MGHRA and CDR2 as YSYEKL. The chain's CDR3 is CASSPWTGIRDTQYF. Here the CDR3 DNA reads TGCGCCAGCAGCCCTTGGACAGGGATAAGAGATACGCAGTATTTT.

J is TRBJ2-7 and V is TRBV7-2; D might be TRBD1 (5 bases). Germline CDR1 SGHTA, CDR2 FQGNSA. There are 15 residues in the CDR3. V lost 5 bases, J lost 2 bases, and 16 bases lay in between. The CDR3 here is CASSLGPNPTYEQYF. The CDR3 coding sequence is TGTGCCAGCAGCCTGGGGCCCAATCCCACCTACGAGCAGTACTTC.

V is TRBV25-1 and J is TRBJ1-5; D perhaps matches TRBD1 (6 bases). This CDR3 region has 14 residues. The germline gives CDR1 MGHDK, CDR2 SYGVNS. V was trimmed by 2 bases and J by 5 bases, leaving 10 bases between them. The CDR3 spells CASSEQGWDQPQHF. As DNA, the CDR3 is TGTGCCAGCAGTGAACAGGGGTGGGATCAGCCCCAGCATTTT.